This entry lists 32 T cell receptor beta chains sequenced from one sample in a study of CD8 T cells in ankylosing spondylitis. TCRdb re-derived calls from the 5' RACE reads in MiXCR, one entry per CDR3 protein. In the table there are 80,000 to 100,000 distinct CDR3 sequences, roughly 8.7% of which are singletons. Sequenced material: blood, either unsorted or a sorted T cell fraction (not recorded which). These receptors all stem from a male donor with ankylosing spondylitis or in good health (not recorded which).

This clonotype was seen ten or more times. The J gene is TRBJ2-7, the V gene TRBV5-1; D not resolved. The V gene's germline CDR1 is SGHRS and CDR2 YFSETQ. V lost 7 bases, J lost 2 bases, and 7 bases lay in between. The CDR3 spans 11 residues. CDR3 DNA: TGCGCCAGCGCCGAAGCCTACGAGCAGTACTTC. Protein product: CASAEAYEQYF. The complete variable domain, with remaining parts taken from reference TRBV5-1 and TRBJ2-7, reads KAGVTQTPRYLIKTRGQQVTLSCSPISGHRSVSWYQQTPGQGLQFLFEYFSETQRNKGNFPGRFSGRQFSNSRSEMNVSTLELGDSALYLCASAEAYEQYFGPGTRLTVT.

Ten or more counts support this clonotype. The rearrangement links TRBV16 to TRBJ2-1; no clear D. This CDR3 has 14 residues. Trimming removed 0 bases from V and 4 bases from J, with 7 bases in between. Germline-derived CDR1 and CDR2 are KGHSY and FQNENV. CDR3 sequence: CASSQSPPYNEQFF. CDR3 DNA sequence: TGTGCCAGCAGCCAATCCCCTCCGTACAATGAGCAGTTCTTC. Combining the CDR3 with reference TRBV16 and TRBJ2-1 gives the whole variable domain GEEVAQTPKHLVRGEGQKAKLYCAPIKGHSYVFWYQQVLKNEFKFLISFQNENVFDETGMPKERFSAKCLPNSPCSLEIQATKLEDSAVYFCASSQSPPYNEQFFGPGTRLTVL.

This clonotype has ten or more counts. The rearrangement uses TRBV20-1 and TRBJ2-1; 8 bases are shared with TRBD2. The CDR3 length is 14 residues. The V and J ends lost 2 bases and 7 bases, in that order; junction bases with no gene match: 7. CDR1 and CDR2 from the germline V gene are DFQATT and SNEGSKA (reference sequence). The CDR3 DNA reads TGCAGTGCTAGATCGGTTAGCGGGGTAAATGAGCAGTTCTTC. Protein product: CSARSVSGVNEQFF.

This clonotype was seen repeatedly, ten times or more. The chain uses TRBV10-3 and TRBJ2-1; TRBD2 aligns across 9 bases. CDR1 and CDR2 (germline): ENHRY, SYGVKD. Unmatched junction bases numbered 5, after V lost 0 bases and J lost 8 bases. There are 15 residues in the CDR3. This CDR3 reads CAISESSGSRDEQFF. CDR3 sequence (DNA): TGTGCCATCAGTGAGTCTAGCGGGAGTCGGGATGAGCAGTTCTTC.

This clonotype was picked up many times. The chain links TRBV7-6 to TRBJ1-5; D unresolved. CDR3 length: 19 residues. Looked up from germline, CDR1 is SGHVS and CDR2 is FNYEAQ. With 3 bases removed from V and 6 bases from J, the gap between germline ends came to 27 bases. The CDR3, as DNA: TGTGCCAGCAGCTTTCAGACCCGGCCCCGCGGGAAGCCTCTTCAGCCCCAGCATTTT. This encodes CASSFQTRPRGKPLQPQHF.

This clonotype was observed many times. The chain is built from TRBV5-1 and TRBJ2-7; 11 bases match TRBD2. The germline V gene encodes CDR1 SGHRS and CDR2 YFSETQ. V trimming: 3 bases; J trimming: 2 bases; junction bases outside the gene matches: 7. The CDR3 covers 16 residues. CDR3 loop: CASSSTPTSGTYEQYF. The CDR3 DNA reads TGCGCCAGCAGCTCCACGCCGACTAGCGGGACCTACGAGCAGTACTTC.

This clonotype was picked up many times. This chain uses TRBV10-3 with TRBJ2-3, with a possible D match to TRBD2 (7 bases). From germline, CDR1 is ENHRY and CDR2 SYGVKD. This CDR3 has 15 residues. The germline V and J ends were trimmed by 11 bases and 0 bases, with 18 bases remaining between them. The CDR3 sequence: CALRRGGASTDTQYF. The CDR3 nucleotides read TGTGCCCTGAGGAGGGGGGGGGCCAGCACAGATACGCAGTATTTT.

This clonotype was seen many times. This rearrangement joins TRBV10-3 to TRBJ2-7; a possible D gene is TRBD1 (5 bases). The CDR3 is made up of 15 amino acids. Germline loops: CDR1 ENHRY, CDR2 SYGVKD. Trimming took 6 bases from V and 2 from J, leaving 17 bases between them. The CDR3 bases are TGTGCCATCAGGCCTGGGGCACCCGGAGCCTACGAGCAGTACTTC. This codes for CAIRPGAPGAYEQYF.

This clonotype has at least ten counts. The chain carries TRBV7-6 and TRBJ2-1; the D gene could be TRBD1 or TRBD2 (5 bases each). The germline CDR1 and CDR2 sequences are SGHVS and FNYEAQ. Deletions cut 5 bases from V and 2 bases from J, with 13 bases between. This CDR3 is 15 amino acids long. DNA of the CDR3: TGTGCCAGCAGCCTTGACCGGGGCCCCTACAATGAGCAGTTCTTC. This codes for CASSLDRGPYNEQFF.

This clonotype was counted ten times or more. This chain uses TRBV9 with TRBJ2-3; D is tentatively TRBD1 or TRBD2 (5 bases each). Germline CDR1 is SGDLS and CDR2 is YYNGEE. The CDR3 loop spans 13 amino acids. V was trimmed by 5 bases and J by 3 bases, leaving 10 bases between them. CDR3 nucleotides: TGTGCCAGCAGTCCCAGGGAGACAGATACGCAGTATTTT. It yields the protein CASSPRETDTQYF.

A note on this clonotype: At one end the junction does not follow the germline gene, possibly because of a read error. The chain has TRBV9 and TRBJ1-2; 7 bases are a match to TRBD1. CDR3 length: 15 residues. Germline CDR1 SGDLS, CDR2 YYNGEE. For the CDR3, the DNA is TGTGCCAGCAGCGAATCGGCCAGGGGGGACTATGCCTACACCTTT. Its translation is CASSESARGDYAYTF.

This clonotype was detected ten times or more. The chain joins TRBV20-1 to TRBJ2-5, with D unresolved. The CDR3 has 14 amino acids. Germline CDR1 is DFQATT and CDR2 is SNEGSKA (reference sequence). Trimming left V 6 bases short and J 1 base short, with 15 bases between. The CDR3 protein is CSASRILIQETQYF. The CDR3 DNA is TGCAGTGCAAGCCGAATTTTAATCCAAGAGACCCAGTACTTC.

This clonotype was detected only a few times. The chain carries TRBV7-2 and TRBJ2-1; 9 bases agree with TRBD1. V lost 5 bases, J lost 3 bases, and 8 bases stayed unmatched. CDR1 and CDR2 (germline): SGHTA, FQGNSA. This CDR3 contains 16 residues. The CDR3 DNA reads as TGTGCCAGCAGCATCGGACAGGGGCAAAGCTACAATGAGCAGTTCTTC. This encodes CASSIGQGQSYNEQFF. Full variable domain (remainder filled in from reference TRBV7-2 and TRBJ2-1): GAGVSQSPSNKVTEKGKDVELRCDPISGHTALYWYRQSLGQGLEFLIYFQGNSAPDKSGLPSDRFSAERTGGSVSTLTIQRTQQEDSAVYLCASSIGQGQSYNEQFFGPGTRLTVL.

There are many counts of this clonotype. The chain combines TRBV5-1 with TRBJ1-1; TRBD1 matches at 9 bases. The CDR3 length is 16 residues. Germline-derived CDR1 and CDR2 are SGHRS and YFSETQ. Trimming cost V 0 bases and J 1 base; bases outside gene matches: 4. Here the CDR3 DNA reads TGCGCCAGCAGCTTGGCGGGACAGGGCGAGAACACTGAAGCTTTCTTT. This translates into CASSLAGQGENTEAFF.

Worth noting for this clonotype: A junction boundary mismatches the germline segment, possibly from a read error. This rearrangement joins TRBV12-3 or TRBV12-4 to TRBJ1-5, with D perhaps TRBD1 (5 bases). The CDR3 runs to 15 residues. CDR3 residues: CASSPLRGGSRPLHF. As DNA, the CDR3 is TGTGCCAGCAGTCCCCTAAGGGGAGGCAGTCGGCCCCTGCATTTT.

This clonotype was counted ten times or more. The V call is TRBV7-2, the J call TRBJ1-1; no clear D. V gave up 0 bases and J gave up 4 bases, with 12 bases separating them. The CDR3 extends over 15 amino acids. Germline V lookup: CDR1 SGHTA, CDR2 FQGNSA. CDR3 in DNA: TGTGCCAGCAGCTTAGCGGGCGGGGTGGGCACTGAAGCTTTCTTT. Translation: CASSLAGGVGTEAFF. Drawing the rest from reference TRBV7-2 and TRBJ1-1, the complete variable domain is GAGVSQSPSNKVTEKGKDVELRCDPISGHTALYWYRQSLGQGLEFLIYFQGNSAPDKSGLPSDRFSAERTGGSVSTLTIQRTQQEDSAVYLCASSLAGGVGTEAFFGQGTRLTVV.

This clonotype was counted at least ten times. The rearrangement joins TRBV4-3 to TRBJ2-6; TRBD2 agrees at 9 bases. The junction had 7 bases not matched to a gene; V was cut back by 0 bases and J by 4 bases. Germline V gene sequence: CDR1 LGHNA, CDR2 YSLEER. This CDR3 spans 18 amino acids. The CDR3: CASSQDPGLASGANVLTF. The DNA for the CDR3 is TGCGCCAGCAGCCAAGACCCGGGACTAGCATCGGGGGCCAACGTCCTGACTTTC.

This clonotype showed up many times. The chain carries TRBV25-1 and TRBJ1-4, with D maybe TRBD1 (6 bases). The CDR3 totals 15 residues. V was shortened by 5 bases and J by 8 bases, with 18 bases between the two germline ends. Germline assignment: CDR1 MGHDK and CDR2 SYGVNS. The CDR3 region is CASSPPGQLREKLFF. The CDR3 nucleotides read TGTGCCAGCAGTCCCCCTGGACAGCTAAGGGAAAAACTGTTTTTT.

This clonotype was detected many times. The chain is built from TRBV4-2 and TRBJ2-1; 9 bases are shared with TRBD2. V lost 6 bases to trimming and J lost 7 bases; unmatched junction nucleotides: 10. There are 15 residues in the CDR3. From germline, CDR1 is LGHNA and CDR2 YNFKEQ. The CDR3 DNA sequence: TGTGCCAGCAGATCACGGCGGGGGGGCTTTAATGAGCAGTTCTTC. This encodes CASRSRRGGFNEQFF.

V and J are TRBV7-2 and TRBJ2-3, with D tentatively TRBD1 (6 bases). With 3 bases removed from V and 8 bases from J, the gap between germline ends came to 9 bases. This CDR3 has 12 residues. The germline V gene has CDR1 SGHTA and CDR2 FQGNSA. As DNA, the CDR3 is TGTGCCAGCAGCTTGGTGGGGGCTACGCAGTATTTT. Its translation: CASSLVGATQYF.

At least ten counts were recorded for this clonotype. The genes are TRBV5-1 and TRBJ2-7, with 7 bases lining up with TRBD1. Germline trimming cut 4 bases from V and 7 bases from J; bases unmatched to any gene: 11. This CDR3 has 14 amino acids. CDR1 is SGHRS and CDR2 is YFSETQ in the germline V gene. The CDR3 here is CASSLWDRSGEQYF. DNA for the CDR3: TGCGCCAGCAGCCTATGGGACAGATCGGGGGAGCAGTACTTC.

This clonotype appeared many times. The rearrangement links TRBV30 to TRBJ2-1, with TRBD2 matching 8 bases. This CDR3 is built from 18 residues. Germline loops: CDR1 GTSNPN, CDR2 SVGIG (reference sequence). The V gene end was trimmed by 0 bases and the J gene end by 3 bases; junction bases not matched to a gene: 13. CDR3 DNA sequence: TGTGCCTGGAGTGTTCTCCGGATAGCGGGACAAGGCTACAATGAGCAGTTCTTC. Encoded protein: CAWSVLRIAGQGYNEQFF.

This clonotype was counted at least ten times. The chain uses TRBV7-8 and TRBJ2-2; 12 bases match TRBD1. CDR3 length: 15 amino acids. Germline loops: CDR1 SGHVS, CDR2 FQNEAQ. Trimming at V came to 7 bases and at J to 7 bases, leaving 7 bases not matched to a gene. The CDR3 reads CASMRDRGRFGELFF. CDR3 DNA: TGTGCCAGCATGAGGGACAGGGGGCGCTTCGGGGAGCTGTTTTTT.

This clonotype has at least ten counts. The chain joins TRBV7-2 to TRBJ2-1; TRBD2 agrees at 8 bases. The CDR3 runs 15 residues. Germline CDR1 SGHTA, CDR2 FQGNSA. Trimming cost V 5 bases and J 5 bases; bases outside gene matches: 8. The CDR3 sequence is CASSPQSGSHNEQFF. DNA for the CDR3: TGTGCCAGCAGCCCCCAGAGCGGGAGCCACAATGAGCAGTTCTTC. The full variable domain, rest sourced from reference TRBV7-2 and TRBJ2-1, is GAGVSQSPSNKVTEKGKDVELRCDPISGHTALYWYRQSLGQGLEFLIYFQGNSAPDKSGLPSDRFSAERTGGSVSTLTIQRTQQEDSAVYLCASSPQSGSHNEQFFGPGTRLTVL.

This clonotype was counted many times. The rearrangement joins TRBV5-6 to TRBJ1-5; D unclear. The CDR3 has 13 amino acids. Trimming cost V 5 bases and J 1 base, with 7 bases left between them. CDR1 and CDR2 (germline): SGHDT, YYEEEE. The CDR3 nucleotides read TGTGCCAGCAGGGACCTCAGCAATCAGCCCCAGCATTTT. Translated, it gives CASRDLSNQPQHF.

This clonotype has a single count. This chain connects TRBV7-2 to TRBJ2-2, with D possibly called TRBD1 or TRBD2 (5 bases each). CDR3 length: 16 amino acids. Germline values: CDR1 SGHTA, CDR2 FQGNSA. Trimming removed 1 base from V and 4 bases from J, with 13 bases in between. The CDR3 nucleotides read TGTGCCAGCAGCTTAGTACCCGGGGCCGCCACCGGGGAGCTGTTTTTT. It translates to CASSLVPGAATGELFF. Full variable domain (rest looked up from reference TRBV7-2 and TRBJ2-2): GAGVSQSPSNKVTEKGKDVELRCDPISGHTALYWYRQSLGQGLEFLIYFQGNSAPDKSGLPSDRFSAERTGGSVSTLTIQRTQQEDSAVYLCASSLVPGAATGELFFGEGSRLTVL.

At least ten counts were recorded for this clonotype. The CDR3 region is CSVVGGGGFAGELFF. The DNA for the CDR3 is TGCAGCGTTGTTGGGGGTGGAGGCTTTGCCGGGGAGCTGTTTTTT. The chain has TRBV29-1 and TRBJ2-2, with D perhaps TRBD1 or TRBD2 (5 bases each). The CDR3 covers 15 residues. From germline, CDR1 is SQVTM and CDR2 ANQGSEA. Between the trimmed V and J ends, which lost 4 bases and 6 bases, there was a span of 18 bases.

About this clonotype: Being one base from a much bigger clone, this may be a read error. The rearrangement links TRBV5-1 to TRBJ2-5, with D tentatively TRBD2 (6 bases). The CDR3 has 14 amino acids. The V end lost 3 bases, the J end lost 9 bases, and 18 bases lay between the germline ends. Per germline, CDR1 SGHRS and CDR2 YFSETQ. The CDR3 here is CASSSLREGEAQYF. The CDR3 region has the DNA TGCGCCAGCAGCTCCTTAAGGGAAGGGGAGGCCCAGTACTTC. The full variable domain, in which reference TRBV5-1 and TRBJ2-5 provide the parts outside the CDR3, is KAGVTQTPRYLIKTRGQQVTLSCSPISGHRSVSWYQQTPGQGLQFLFEYFSETQRNKGNFPGRFSGRQFSNSRSEMNVSTLELGDSALYLCASSSLREGEAQYFGPGTRLLVL.

Many counts were recorded for this clonotype. Germline is not matched at one junction end, which may reflect a read error. CDR3 loop: CASSYSTFYQVTQYF. The DNA for the CDR3 is TGTGCCAGCAGTTACTCGACATTCTACCAAGTGACCCAGTACTTC. The chain employs TRBV6-2 or TRBV6-3 and TRBJ2-5; D unresolved. The CDR3 is made up of 15 amino acids. The V gene's germline CDR1 is MNHEY and CDR2 SVGEGT.

This clonotype showed up many times. The chain has TRBV12-3 or TRBV12-4 and TRBJ1-2; D call uncertain. The V end lost 6 bases, the J end lost 7 bases, and 18 bases lay between the germline ends. The CDR3 is 14 residues long. CDR3 sequence: CASSLRTELGGYTF. CDR3 in DNA: TGTGCCAGCAGCCTTCGGACGGAGCTCGGTGGCTACACCTTC.

This clonotype was counted many times. This rearrangement joins TRBV7-9 to TRBJ1-5; the D gene is possibly TRBD1 (6 bases). The CDR3 totals 15 residues. Trimming cost V 4 bases and J 4 bases, with 14 bases left between them. Germline V CDR1 and CDR2: SEHNR, FQNEAQ (reference sequence). CDR3 sequence reads: CASSSATGRNQPQHF. The DNA for the CDR3 is TGTGCCAGCAGCTCAGCGACAGGACGGAATCAGCCCCAGCATTTT. Based on the CDR3 plus reference TRBV7-9 and TRBJ1-5, the full variable domain is DTGVSQNPRHKITKRGQNVTFRCDPISEHNRLYWYRQTLGQGPEFLTYFQNEAQLEKSRLLSDRFSAERPKGSFSTLEIQRTEQGDSAMYLCASSSATGRNQPQHFGDGTRLSIL.

This clonotype was observed at least ten times. The rearrangement links TRBV20-1 to TRBJ2-7; a possible D gene is TRBD1 (6 bases). Germline V gene data show CDR1 as DFQATT and CDR2 as SNEGSKA (reference sequence). Deletions cut 2 bases from V and 3 bases from J, with 11 bases between. The CDR3 totals 13 residues. The CDR3 bases are TGCAGTGCTAGAAAAACAGGGATCTACGAGCAGTACTTC. Encoded protein: CSARKTGIYEQYF.